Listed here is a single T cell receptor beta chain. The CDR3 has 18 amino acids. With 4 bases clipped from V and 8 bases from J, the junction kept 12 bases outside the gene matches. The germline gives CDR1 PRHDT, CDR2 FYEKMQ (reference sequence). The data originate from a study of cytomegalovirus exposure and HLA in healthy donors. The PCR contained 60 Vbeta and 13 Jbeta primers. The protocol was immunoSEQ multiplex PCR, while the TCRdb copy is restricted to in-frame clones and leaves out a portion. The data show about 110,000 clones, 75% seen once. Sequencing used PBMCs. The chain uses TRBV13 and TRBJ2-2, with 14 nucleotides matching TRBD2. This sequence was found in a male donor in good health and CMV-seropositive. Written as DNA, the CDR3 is TGTGCCAGCAGCTCGACCTACGGACTAGCGGGAGGTGGAGGGGAGCTGTTTTTT. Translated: CASSSTYGLAGGGGELFF.